This T cell receptor (beta chain) is from a study of OX40 agonist ivuxolimab in advanced cancers. Study-wide background: The eligibility criteria allowed prior anti-PD-1, anti-PD-L1 or anti-CTLA-4 therapy, and around 40% had some.

Regarding the study as a whole: CD4+ and CD8+ blood T cells expanded clonally by week 6 at 0.1 to 3.0 mg/kg.

Researchers took blood at baseline, on cycle 4 day 1, and on cycle 7 day 1. As regards this clone: What it binds is not known.

The trim removed 3 bases at V and 2 bases at J, leaving 11 bases unmatched. Per germline, CDR1 SGDLS and CDR2 YYNGEE. The CDR3 sequence is 18 residues long. Using immunoSEQ multiplex PCR, the repertoire was profiled, and TCRdb retains in-frame clones only, with some absent. Of 50,000 to 65,000 clones in the sample, over 75% were seen once. The V gene is TRBV9, the J gene TRBJ2-6, with TRBD1 matching over 7 bases. The TCR sequence derives from an adult with an advanced solid tumor such as melanoma, head and neck, liver or kidney cancer. The sample consisted of CD4+ or CD8+ T cells sorted from blood, taken in a trial of the OX40 agonist ivuxolimab. CDR3 DNA sequence: TGTGCCAGCAGCGCGACAGGGCCGGTGTCAGCTGGGGCCAACGTCCTGACTTTC. Translated, it gives CASSATGPVSAGANVLTF.